A single sample is the source of the 18 T cell receptor beta chains below, sequenced in a study of blood T cell repertoires in COVID-19. Here immunoSEQ multiplex PCR was the method, and the copy in TCRdb shows in-frame clones only, minus some. The table records 55,000 to 65,000 clones, roughly 80% of them present only once. Sequencing was carried out using peripheral blood. All receptors derive from a man aged 60-69 years with acute or convalescent COVID-19.

V gene TRBV4-1 combines with J gene TRBJ1-6; 8 nucleotides agree with TRBD1. V shed 0 bases, J shed 2 bases, and the junction held 3 bases outside the gene matches. The CDR3 has 17 residues. CDR1 MGHRA and CDR2 YSYEKL come from the germline V gene. The CDR3 loop is CASSQDPGGTYNSPLHF. The CDR3 DNA is TGCGCCAGCAGCCAAGATCCAGGGGGCACCTATAATTCACCCCTCCACTTT.

This clone has just a few counts. J is TRBJ1-2 and V is TRBV24-1; a possible D gene is TRBD1 (5 bases). Germline CDR1 and CDR2: KGHDR and SFDVKD. The germline V and J ends were trimmed by 2 bases and 4 bases, with 10 bases remaining between them. The CDR3 has 14 amino acids. The CDR3 reads CATSDSGVPYGYTF. For the CDR3, the DNA is TGTGCCACCAGTGATTCGGGGGTCCCCTATGGCTACACCTTC.

The chain carries TRBV25-1 and TRBJ1-1, with D perhaps matching TRBD1 (5 bases). The V end was cut by 7 bases, the J end by 5 bases, with 14 bases between. This CDR3 has 13 amino acids. Germline V gene lookup returns CDR1 MGHDK and CDR2 SYGVNS. The DNA for the CDR3 is TGTGCCAGCAAGGAGGGGTGGGGGACTGAAGCTTTCTTT. This gives the protein CASKEGWGTEAFF.

This clone was seen just once. The chain has TRBV5-1 and TRBJ2-6; 9 bases map to TRBD1. V trimming: 3 bases; J trimming: 1 base; junction bases outside the gene matches: 8. Germline V CDR1 and CDR2: SGHRS, YFSETQ. CDR3 length: 18 residues. CDR3 bases: TGCGCCAGCAGCTGGACAGGGGAAAGAACTTCTGGGGCCAACGTCCTGACTTTC. Encoded protein: CASSWTGERTSGANVLTF.

The chain is built from TRBV2 and TRBJ1-2; D possibly corresponds to TRBD1 (5 bases). With 5 bases removed from V and 0 bases from J, the gap between germline ends came to 22 bases. CDR3 length: 18 amino acids. The V gene's germline CDR1 is SNHLY and CDR2 FYNNEI. DNA of the CDR3: TGTGCCAGCAGTCCACGATCGACAGCCTACATCTCTAACTATGGCTACACCTTC. Translated, it gives CASSPRSTAYISNYGYTF.

The chain links TRBV13 to TRBJ2-7; maybe TRBD2 (6 bases). Trimming removed 0 bases at V and 5 bases at J, with 14 bases between. The CDR3 loop spans 15 amino acids. Germline V gene sequence: CDR1 PRHDT, CDR2 FYEKMQ (reference sequence). CDR3 residues: CASSLGAGPLDEQYF. The CDR3 DNA sequence: TGTGCCAGCAGCTTAGGGGCGGGGCCTTTGGACGAGCAGTACTTC.

V usage is TRBV18 and J usage is TRBJ1-4, with 8 positions matching TRBD1. Unmatched junction bases numbered 14, after V lost 3 bases and J lost 8 bases. Germline V CDR1 and CDR2: KGHSH, LQKENI. This CDR3 is built from 17 residues. The CDR3 loop reads CASSPWDRSDFGEKLFF. In nucleotides, the CDR3 is TGTGCCAGCTCACCTTGGGACAGGTCGGATTTCGGAGAAAAACTGTTTTTT. The whole variable domain, filled in from reference TRBV18 and TRBJ1-4, reads NAGVMQNPRHLVRRRGQEARLRCSPMKGHSHVYWYRQLPEEGLKFMVYLQKENIIDESGMPKERFSAEFPKEGPSILRIQQVVRGDSAAYFCASSPWDRSDFGEKLFFGSGTQLSVL.

The V and J genes are TRBV5-6 and TRBJ2-7; 11 nucleotides align to TRBD1. With 3 bases clipped from V and 4 bases from J, the junction kept 0 bases outside the gene matches. Germline lookup yields CDR1 SGHDT and CDR2 YYEEEE. The CDR3 spans 13 residues. CDR3 region: CASSWDRGYEQYF. For the CDR3, the DNA is TGTGCCAGCAGCTGGGACAGGGGGTACGAGCAGTACTTC.

This clone showed up just a few times. The J gene is TRBJ2-7, the V gene TRBV5-1; 9 bases align to TRBD1. Per the germline V gene, CDR1 is SGHRS and CDR2 is YFSETQ. The junction had 7 bases not matched to a gene; V was cut back by 4 bases and J by 2 bases. The length of the CDR3 is 15 residues. CDR3: CASSLGQGRPYEQYF. In DNA form, the CDR3 reads TGCGCCAGCAGCCTAGGACAGGGGAGGCCCTACGAGCAGTACTTC.

V is TRBV2 and J is TRBJ2-5, with D perhaps matching TRBD2 (5 bases). The length of the CDR3 is 12 residues. V lost 7 bases and J 5 bases, leaving 11 bases between the germline ends. Germline-derived CDR1 and CDR2 are SNHLY and FYNNEI. CDR3: CASKERGETQYF. The CDR3 DNA is TGTGCCAGCAAGGAGCGAGGGGAGACCCAGTACTTC.

V gene TRBV18 combines with J gene TRBJ2-4; D remains ambiguous. This CDR3 contains 14 residues. Germline CDR1 and CDR2: KGHSH and LQKENI. V lost 4 bases and J lost 2, with 9 bases in between. The CDR3 DNA reads as TGTGCCAGCTCACGCAGTGAAACCAAAAACATTCAGTACTTC. The encoded protein is CASSRSETKNIQYF.

This sequence joins TRBV7-2 and TRBJ2-1; 10 positions agree with TRBD2. Trimming at V came to 3 bases and at J to 7 bases, leaving 3 bases not matched to a gene. The V gene's germline CDR1 is SGHTA and CDR2 FQGNSA. CDR3 size: 14 residues. The CDR3 is CASSFRSGGNEQFF. In DNA form, the CDR3 reads TGTGCCAGCAGCTTCCGTAGCGGGGGGAATGAGCAGTTCTTC.

This clone was seen once. This chain links TRBV9 with TRBJ2-5; the match to TRBD1 covers 12 bases. V shed 0 bases, J shed 5 bases, and the junction held 5 bases outside the gene matches. CDR1 and CDR2 from the germline V gene are SGDLS and YYNGEE. The CDR3 is made up of 16 amino acids. CDR3 residues: CASSVAGQGASETQYF. In DNA form, the CDR3 reads TGTGCCAGCAGCGTAGCGGGACAGGGGGCCAGCGAGACCCAGTACTTC.

Written as DNA, the CDR3 is TGTGCCAGCAGAAGCGACGGAAACTATGGCTACACCTTC. It codes for CASRSDGNYGYTF. This chain links TRBV11-2 with TRBJ1-2; D gene ambiguous. V lost 6 bases and J 2 bases, leaving 10 bases between the germline ends. This CDR3 has 13 amino acids. In germline, CDR1 is SGHAT, CDR2 FQNNGV.

The chain combines TRBV18 with TRBJ1-5; unclear D gene. Per germline, CDR1 KGHSH and CDR2 LQKENI. The CDR3 spans 13 residues. V shed 3 bases and J shed 2 bases, with 5 bases lying between them. CDR3 nucleotides: TGTGCCAGCTCACCTATCCGCAATCAGCCCCAGCATTTT. It encodes CASSPIRNQPQHF.

The chain combines TRBV28 with TRBJ1-2; 7 nucleotides line up with TRBD1. V shed 2 bases and J 4 bases; nucleotides not matched to a gene: 10. The CDR3 has 16 residues. Germline CDR1 and CDR2: MDHEN and SYDVKM. CDR3 in amino acids: CASSLPQGYLAYGYTF. DNA for the CDR3: TGTGCCAGCAGTTTACCACAGGGGTATTTGGCCTATGGCTACACCTTC.

This chain joins TRBV5-5 and TRBJ2-5, with 7 bases that match TRBD2. J was trimmed by 3 bases and V by 4 bases; bases with no gene match: 12. This CDR3 is 16 amino acids long. The V gene's germline CDR1 is SGHKS and CDR2 YYEKEE (reference sequence). In DNA, the CDR3 is TGTGCCAGCAGCCTCCACCCCCGGGACTACGAAGAGACCCAGTACTTC. It specifies CASSLHPRDYEETQYF.

This clone came up many times. The chain couples TRBV25-1 to TRBJ1-1; no clear D. The CDR3 runs to 11 residues. With 8 bases removed from V and 1 base from J, the gap between germline ends came to 5 bases. Germline V gene lookup returns CDR1 MGHDK and CDR2 SYGVNS. The DNA of the CDR3 is TGTGCCAGCTGCAGGAACACTGAAGCTTTCTTT. It encodes CASCRNTEAFF.